The present entry profiles one T cell receptor beta chain with its context. Its antigen is undetermined. V was shortened by 2 bases and J by 0 bases, with 7 bases between the two germline ends. The CDR3 runs 14 residues. Germline values: CDR1 SQVTM, CDR2 ANQGSEA. Diagnoses rested on clinical symptoms, serum thyroxine and TRAb, thyroid ultrasound and orbital computed tomography. This record belongs to a study of T cells in Graves' hyperthyroidism and ophthalmopathy. Study observations and caveats: Ophthalmopathy stood apart from stable hyperthyroidism in a 13 V-J model. Also found in blood were most expanded thyroid clonotypes above 0.001. In validation, the model predicted ophthalmopathy. These predictions came a median approximately six months before onset.

Amplified TCR beta CDR3 regions came from RNA transcripts. HTBI primers were the set used in a first-round RT-PCR of the TCR CDR3. TCRdb used MiXCR to reprocess the multiplex PCR reads, holding one entry per CDR3 protein. The sample holds more than 550,000 distinct CDR3 sequences; over 40% are singletons and the top ten take less than 9.5%. The sequence derives from an adult man with Graves' disease, either hyperthyroidism or ophthalmopathy (not recorded which). Material: peripheral blood or thyroid tissue (not recorded which). The chain uses TRBV29-1 and TRBJ2-2; no reliable D call. DNA of the CDR3: TGCAGCGTTGAAAGGGCAGCGAACACCGGGGAGCTGTTTTTT. It is translated as CSVERAANTGELFF.